This passage covers 32 T cell receptor beta chains from one sample sequenced in a study of T cell responses to AZD1222 COVID-19 vaccine. Generated by immunoSEQ multiplex PCR, the TCRdb table keeps only in-frame clones and is missing some. In the table there are 150,000 to 200,000 clones, approximately 89% of which are singletons. Sequencing used peripheral blood, obtained on day 0 of AZD1222 vaccination. The receptors come from an adult in good health.

The rearrangement links TRBV4-1 to TRBJ2-1, with D uncertain. The V end was cut by 5 bases, the J end by 7 bases, with 12 bases between. Germline V gene data show CDR1 as MGHRA and CDR2 as YSYEKL. There are 13 residues in the CDR3. The CDR3 spells CASSFLLLNEQFF. Here the CDR3 DNA reads TGCGCCAGCAGCTTCCTACTCCTAAATGAGCAGTTCTTC.

V and J are TRBV6-2 or TRBV6-3 and TRBJ1-6, with TRBD1 identical over 7 bases. CDR1 MNHEY and CDR2 SVGEGT come from the germline V gene. The CDR3 spans 13 residues. V gave up 4 bases and J gave up 8 bases; unmatched junction bases: 2. The CDR3 loop is CASSLTGDSPLHF. The CDR3 DNA is TGTGCCAGCAGTTTAACAGGGGATTCACCCCTCCACTTT.

V usage is TRBV28 and J usage is TRBJ1-5; 9 bases align to TRBD1. V trimming: 10 bases; J trimming: 2 bases; junction bases outside the gene matches: 3. CDR1 and CDR2 (germline): MDHEN, SYDVKM. This CDR3 contains 13 residues. The CDR3 loop reads CATRTGGNQPQHF. CDR3 coding DNA: TGTGCCACCCGGACAGGGGGCAATCAGCCCCAGCATTTT. The full variable domain, with the rest looked up from reference TRBV28 and TRBJ1-5, is DVKVTQSSRYLVKRTGEKVFLECVQDMDHENMFWYRQDPGLGLRLIYFSYDVKMKEKGDIPEGYSVSREKKERFSLILESASTNQTSMYLCATRTGGNQPQHFGDGTRLSIL.

The chain employs TRBV24-1 and TRBJ2-1, with a possible D match to TRBD2 (6 bases). Per the germline V gene, CDR1 is KGHDR and CDR2 is SFDVKD. The CDR3 length is 16 residues. Trimming shortened V by 5 bases and J by 1 base, and 14 bases separated the two germline ends. Written as DNA, the CDR3 is TGTGCCACCAGTGTAGCAGGAGGGCCGTCCTACAATGAGCAGTTCTTC. Translated, it gives CATSVAGGPSYNEQFF.

V usage is TRBV5-8 and J usage is TRBJ1-3; a weak D match, TRBD1 (5 bases). The V gene's germline CDR1 is SGHTS and CDR2 YDEGEE. The V and J ends lost 1 base and 1 base respectively, with 9 bases between them. This CDR3 is built from 15 residues. The CDR3 region has the DNA TGTGCCAGCAGCTTGCAGGGAAGATCTGGAAACACCATATATTTT. Protein sequence: CASSLQGRSGNTIYF.

The chain links TRBV5-1 to TRBJ2-1; 11 bases agree with TRBD2. V shed 4 bases, J shed 6 bases, and the junction held 6 bases outside the gene matches. The V gene's germline CDR1 is SGHRS and CDR2 YFSETQ. This CDR3 has 15 amino acids. The DNA of the CDR3 is TGCGCCAGCAGCGCTCTAGCGGGAGGCTCCAATGAGCAGTTCTTC. Its protein is CASSALAGGSNEQFF. Looking up the rest from reference TRBV5-1 and TRBJ2-1 gives the full variable domain: KAGVTQTPRYLIKTRGQQVTLSCSPISGHRSVSWYQQTPGQGLQFLFEYFSETQRNKGNFPGRFSGRQFSNSRSEMNVSTLELGDSALYLCASSALAGGSNEQFFGPGTRLTVL.

J is TRBJ2-2 and V is TRBV28, with 9 bases fitting TRBD2. CDR1 and CDR2 (germline): MDHEN, SYDVKM. There are 15 residues in the CDR3. With 5 bases clipped from V and 7 bases from J, the junction kept 8 bases outside the gene matches. In DNA, the CDR3 is TGTGCCAGCAGTACCCTAGCGGGATTTATCGGGGAGCTGTTTTTT. Protein product: CASSTLAGFIGELFF.

J is TRBJ2-1 and V is TRBV11-3; 7 positions match TRBD2. The CDR3 spans 14 residues. V dropped 3 bases and J dropped 7; count of bases not matched to a gene: 6. The germline V gene encodes CDR1 SGHNT and CDR2 YENEEA. CDR3 nucleotides: TGTGCCAGCAGCTTGCCGGGAGGTCGGAATGAGCAGTTCTTC. Residues: CASSLPGGRNEQFF.

This clone occurred once. The CDR3 region is CASKVGGPYEQYF. The CDR3 bases are TGCGCCAGCAAAGTGGGAGGGCCCTACGAGCAGTACTTC. This chain links TRBV5-1 with TRBJ2-7; 7 bases line up with TRBD2. The ends lost 6 bases at V and 2 bases at J; junction bases unmatched: 5. CDR3 length equals 13 residues. Looked up from germline, CDR1 is SGHRS and CDR2 is YFSETQ.

This clone has just one count. The chain has TRBV7-2 and TRBJ2-3, with 7 bases matching TRBD2. The CDR3 covers 14 residues. Looked up from germline, CDR1 is SGHTA and CDR2 is FQGNSA. The J segment lost 6 bases and the V segment lost 7 bases, leaving 10 bases of the junction unmatched. DNA of the CDR3: TGTGCCAGCACCAGGACTAGTCCCCCGGATACGCAGTATTTT. This codes for CASTRTSPPDTQYF.

The rearrangement links TRBV7-9 to TRBJ1-4, with D hard to call. Germline V gene data show CDR1 as SEHNR and CDR2 as FQNEAQ (reference sequence). This CDR3 contains 12 residues. The ends were cut back, 7 bases at V and 8 bases at J, with 11 bases in the middle. CDR3 loop: CASKSGPEKLFF. The CDR3 coding sequence is TGTGCCAGCAAATCCGGTCCAGAAAAACTGTTTTTT.

The chain employs TRBV24-1 and TRBJ1-1; possibly TRBD1 for D (6 bases). CDR1 is KGHDR, CDR2 SFDVKD, per germline. This CDR3 is 12 amino acids long. Trimming removed 1 base from V and 11 bases from J, with 10 bases in between. CDR3 sequence: CATSDLKGEAFF. In DNA form, the CDR3 reads TGTGCCACCAGTGATTTAAAGGGGGAGGCTTTCTTT.

This chain uses TRBV19 with TRBJ1-5; TRBD1 agrees at 9 bases. Germline assignment: CDR1 LNHDA and CDR2 SQIVND (reference sequence). The CDR3 spans 16 residues. The V gene end was trimmed by 7 bases and the J gene end by 8 bases; junction bases not matched to a gene: 15. CDR3 sequence reads: CASTRPGQGFFKPQHF. DNA of the CDR3: TGTGCCAGTACCCGCCCGGGACAGGGCTTTTTCAAGCCCCAGCATTTT.

The chain employs TRBV5-1 and TRBJ2-7; no reliable D call. There are 15 residues in the CDR3. Germline V lookup: CDR1 SGHRS, CDR2 YFSETQ. V lost 4 bases, J lost 2 bases, and 16 bases lay in between. In DNA, the CDR3 is TGCGCCAGCAGCAGTCCTCGTGGTGCCCCCTACGAGCAGTACTTC. Translated, it gives CASSSPRGAPYEQYF.

The chain has TRBV20-1 and TRBJ1-5; no firm D call. Germline assignment: CDR1 DFQATT and CDR2 SNEGSKA (reference sequence). Trimming removed 3 bases from V and 6 bases from J, with 9 bases in between. This CDR3 has 12 residues. CDR3 region: CSASRGTQPQHF. In DNA, the CDR3 is TGCAGTGCTAGTCGAGGCACTCAGCCCCAGCATTTT.

The chain combines TRBV7-9 with TRBJ2-1, with 14 bases matching TRBD2. Germline lookup yields CDR1 SEHNR and CDR2 FQNEAQ (reference sequence). V lost 0 bases to trimming and J lost 10 bases; unmatched junction nucleotides: 5. CDR3 length: 16 amino acids. CDR3: CASSLAPGLAGEEQFF. The CDR3 DNA reads TGTGCCAGCAGCTTAGCCCCGGGACTAGCGGGAGAGGAGCAGTTCTTC.

A word on this clone: One junction end does not reproduce the germline sequence, and a read error may be involved. The chain has TRBV6-2 or TRBV6-3 and TRBJ2-7, with a tentative D call TRBD2 (5 bases). The CDR3 is made up of 12 amino acids. Looked up from germline, CDR1 is MNHEY and CDR2 is SVGEGT. Here the CDR3 DNA reads TGTGCCAGCAGTTACTCGCCTAGCCTTGTCCTCTTC. Residues: CASSYSPSLVLF.

The J gene is TRBJ2-1, the V gene TRBV14; D is perhaps TRBD1 (5 bases). CDR1 and CDR2 (germline): SGHDN, FVKESK. CDR3 length: 13 amino acids. V was pared by 2 bases and J by 15 bases, with 17 bases between. DNA of the CDR3: TGTGCCAGCAGCCAAATCATGCAACAACAGGCGTTCTTC. Residues: CASSQIMQQQAFF.

The chain uses TRBV11-2 and TRBJ1-3; TRBD1 matches 7 bases. V lost 5 bases and J lost 0; bases outside the gene matches: 4. The length of the CDR3 is 15 residues. Per germline, CDR1 SGHAT and CDR2 FQNNGV. The CDR3 sequence is CASSPTGISGNTIYF. CDR3 bases: TGTGCCAGCAGCCCGACAGGGATCTCTGGAAACACCATATATTTT.

This clone was seen a single time. The chain carries TRBV11-2 and TRBJ2-5, with 10 bases that match TRBD2. The CDR3 loop spans 16 amino acids. The trim removed 5 bases at V and 5 bases at J, leaving 11 bases unmatched. Per germline, CDR1 SGHAT and CDR2 FQNNGV. For the CDR3, the DNA is TGTGCCAGCAGCACTTCTAGCGGGAGTATCGGGGAGACCCAGTACTTC. Translation: CASSTSSGSIGETQYF.

In its sample, this clone was seen a few times. The V call is TRBV11-3, the J call TRBJ2-2; D is possibly TRBD2 (5 bases). This CDR3 comprises 12 residues. The V gene lost 9 bases and the J gene lost 6 bases, with 11 bases spanning the gap. CDR1 is SGHNT, CDR2 YENEEA, per germline. In nucleotides, the CDR3 is TGTGCCAGTAACGACGGGGCCGGGGAGCTGTTTTTT. It is translated as CASNDGAGELFF.

J is TRBJ2-3 and V is TRBV4-3, with TRBD2 matching over 9 bases. Trimming at V came to 4 bases and at J to 3 bases, leaving 8 bases not matched to a gene. CDR3 length equals 16 residues. Germline assignment: CDR1 LGHNA and CDR2 YSLEER. CDR3 sequence: CASSPRAGGRTDTQYF. CDR3 DNA sequence: TGCGCCAGCAGCCCTCGAGCGGGAGGACGGACAGATACGCAGTATTTT.

This clone came up once. The rearrangement links TRBV5-1 to TRBJ1-1; 10 bases match TRBD1. Germline CDR1 is SGHRS and CDR2 is YFSETQ. V lost 0 bases and J lost 3; bases outside the gene matches: 2. CDR3 length equals 15 residues. The CDR3 DNA follows: TGCGCCAGCAGCTTGGGGGGACAGGGGTACACTGAAGCTTTCTTT. Its translation: CASSLGGQGYTEAFF.

The chain links TRBV6-2 or TRBV6-3 to TRBJ2-1, with D possibly matching TRBD2 (5 bases). The CDR3 contains 14 residues. Germline V lookup: CDR1 MNHEY, CDR2 SVGEGT. V shed 1 base and J shed 4 bases, with 8 bases lying between them. CDR3 sequence (DNA): TGTGCCAGCAGTTACTATGGGGAGTACAATGAGCAGTTCTTC. Translating gives CASSYYGEYNEQFF.

V and J are TRBV2 and TRBJ2-5; 10 nucleotides agree with TRBD2. From germline, CDR1 is SNHLY and CDR2 FYNNEI. The CDR3 totals 16 residues. Losses at the gene ends were 8 bases for V and 5 bases for J; bases not matched to a gene: 14. CDR3 residues: CASPGASGSAGETQYF. The CDR3 nucleotides are TGTGCCAGCCCTGGGGCTAGCGGGAGTGCGGGGGAGACCCAGTACTTC.

The rearrangement uses TRBV4-1 and TRBJ1-1, with D tentatively TRBD1 (5 bases). Trimming took off 1 base at V and 6 bases at J, with 9 bases between the two ends. In germline, CDR1 is MGHRA, CDR2 YSYEKL. This CDR3 has 13 amino acids. In DNA, the CDR3 is TGCGCCAGCAGCCAAGCCGGGACCCCTGAAGCTTTCTTT. Protein: CASSQAGTPEAFF.

In this sample, this clone turned up once. The V call is TRBV18, the J call TRBJ2-1; 9 bases line up with TRBD2. The CDR3 has 15 amino acids. CDR1 is KGHSH and CDR2 is LQKENI in the germline V gene. The ends lost 6 bases at V and 6 bases at J; junction bases unmatched: 9. Written as DNA, the CDR3 is TGTGCCAGCTCCCTATCGAAGCGGGAGGTCAATGAGCAGTTCTTC. Translation: CASSLSKREVNEQFF.

The chain couples TRBV9 to TRBJ2-1; 9 bases map to TRBD1. V lost 0 bases and J lost 9; bases outside the gene matches: 7. CDR1 is SGDLS and CDR2 is YYNGEE in the germline V gene. This CDR3 region has 15 residues. The CDR3 nucleotides read TGTGCCAGCAGCGTAGTGGGACAGGGCGTTGGTGAGCAGTTCTTC. Translation gives CASSVVGQGVGEQFF.

Written as DNA, the CDR3 is TGTGCCAGCAGCTTACTAGAGACAGATACGCAGTATTTT. It translates to CASSLLETDTQYF. The rearrangement joins TRBV7-3 to TRBJ2-3; D is unclear. The germline V gene encodes CDR1 SGHTA and CDR2 FQGTGA. Trimming removed 2 bases at V and 3 bases at J, with 6 bases between. The CDR3 has 13 amino acids. Filled out from reference TRBV7-3 and TRBJ2-3, the complete variable domain reads GAGVSQTPSNKVTEKGKYVELRCDPISGHTALYWYRQSLGQGPEFLIYFQGTGAADDSGLPNDRFFAVRPEGSVSTLKIQRTERGDSAVYLCASSLLETDTQYFGPGTRLTVL.

J is TRBJ2-7 and V is TRBV10-3; D unclear. CDR3 length equals 11 residues. Germline V gene lookup returns CDR1 ENHRY and CDR2 SYGVKD. Trimming shortened V by 0 bases and J by 9 bases, and 6 bases separated the two germline ends. CDR3 residues: CAISESAGQYF. The CDR3 bases are TGTGCCATCAGTGAGTCGGCAGGGCAGTACTTC.

The chain couples TRBV5-4 to TRBJ2-3; 7 nucleotides match TRBD1. V shed 0 bases and J 0 bases; nucleotides not matched to a gene: 1. Germline V lookup: CDR1 SGHNT, CDR2 YYREEE (reference sequence). CDR3 size: 15 residues. This chain's CDR3 is CASSLDRGSTDTQYF. CDR3 nucleotide sequence: TGTGCCAGCAGCTTGGACAGGGGAAGCACAGATACGCAGTATTTT.

The V and J genes are TRBV25-1 and TRBJ1-3, with TRBD1 identical over 8 bases. V gave up 8 bases and J gave up 0 bases; unmatched junction bases: 3. CDR3 length equals 14 residues. From germline, CDR1 is MGHDK and CDR2 SYGVNS. Here the CDR3 reads CASRDRGSGNTIYF. The CDR3 DNA reads as TGTGCCAGCCGCGACAGGGGCTCTGGAAACACCATATATTTT.